The clone carrying this T cell receptor (beta chain) was detected once. Researchers grouped second doses given at about 4 or about 12 weeks into one pool. CDR1 is SGHVS and CDR2 is FQNEAQ in the germline V gene. The CDR3 is made up of 12 amino acids. V was shortened by 5 bases and J by 8 bases, with 12 bases between the two germline ends. The sample comes from a study of T cell responses to AZD1222 COVID-19 vaccine. Method: immunoSEQ multiplex PCR; TCRdb's copy keeps in-frame clones and lacks some. Of more than 100,000 clones listed, about 91% are singletons. The source was peripheral blood, collected 28 days after the second AZD1222 dose. The chain is built from TRBV7-8 and TRBJ1-1; no clear D. The TCR comes from an adult who received the AZD1222 COVID-19 vaccine. The CDR3 bases are TGTGCCAGCAGCCGTGGAGCCAGGGAAGCTTTCTTT. Protein: CASSRGAREAFF.